This TCR beta chain was profiled in a study of T cell responses to AZD1222 COVID-19 vaccine. Study-level points and caveats: Donor demographics were predominantly white British with a female majority; clonal diversity may be underestimated. Close to half of spike-specific TCRs reportedly recognize unmutated variant regions. Across the whole spike, CD4 TCRs peaked at regions 160-218 and 743-854.

The method was immunoSEQ multiplex PCR; TCRdb's version includes in-frame clones alone and lacks a portion of them. The sample yields 90,000 to 95,000 clones, roughly 90% seen once. With respect to this clone: What it binds is not known.

Pooled in the analysis were second doses at about 4 or about 12 weeks. CDR1 is SGHTA, CDR2 FQGNSA, per germline. The length of the CDR3 is 15 residues. The ends lost 5 bases at V and 1 base at J; junction bases unmatched: 3. The TCR comes from an adult who received the AZD1222 COVID-19 vaccine. The chain combines TRBV7-2 with TRBJ2-3, with 10 bases that match TRBD2. The starting material was peripheral blood, obtained 28 days after the second AZD1222 dose. Here the CDR3 DNA reads TGTGCCAGCAGCCCCGGGACTAGCGGCACAGATACGCAGTATTTT. As protein: CASSPGTSGTDTQYF.